This T cell receptor beta chain was retrieved from a study of blood T cell repertoires in COVID-19. Study at large: Samples of COVID-19 (acute and convalescent) were obtained from the United States, Italy and Spain.

As processed by the authors: Amplification with reference gene primers provided the estimates of nucleated cell counts. TCRdb keeps only in-frame clones here, not all; method: immunoSEQ multiplex PCR. The V and J calls and clone size come from that table; D and trimming were worked out from the DNA. This table holds 150,000 to 160,000 clones, 80% found once. V was clipped by 7 bases and J by 0 bases, with 10 bases between them. CDR1 is MNHEY and CDR2 is SVGAGI in the germline V gene. CDR3 length: 14 residues. This clone has more than one count but fewer than ten. The clonotype originates from a man in his 60s with acute or convalescent COVID-19. V gene TRBV6-5 combines with J gene TRBJ1-3, with TRBD1 as a possible D gene (6 bases). Sequenced sample: peripheral blood. The DNA for the CDR3 is TGTGCCAGCACCAGGGGTCTCTCTGGAAACACCATATATTTT. Translated: CASTRGLSGNTIYF.